This passage covers 25 T cell receptor beta chains from one sample sequenced in a study of HIV-infected patients and healthy controls. Reverse transcription used approximately 500 ng RNA and constant-region primers for alpha and beta. Separate chain-specific third strand synthesis with multiplexing indices produced the alpha and beta libraries. TCRdb processed the 5' RACE reads anew with MiXCR; each CDR3 protein has one entry. The sample has some 6,600 distinct CDR3 sequences; around 8.6% are singletons. Roughly three months, about 14 weeks, into antiretroviral therapy, follow-up blood was collected. All unsorted peripheral T cells were captured because whole blood was used without fractionation. Sequenced material: blood, taken during antiretroviral therapy. These receptors all come from an adult with HIV infection.

The table lists this clonotype with many counts. The chain recombines TRBV12-3 or TRBV12-4 with TRBJ2-3; TRBD1 is a possible D gene (5 bases). The CDR3 sequence is 13 residues long. V lost 6 bases to trimming and J lost 2 bases, with 9 bases between them. CDR3 sequence (DNA): TGTGCCAGCAGACCAGGGCCCACAGATACGCAGTATTTT. Translated: CASRPGPTDTQYF.

This clonotype was seen repeatedly, ten times or more. The J gene is TRBJ1-1, the V gene TRBV5-1; TRBD1 matches 7 bases. The ends lost 6 bases at V and 1 base at J; junction bases unmatched: 6. The CDR3 is 14 residues long. Germline CDR1 reads SGHRS; CDR2 reads YFSETQ. The CDR3 nucleotides are TGCGCCAGCACCGTGGGGACAGCGAACACTGAAGCTTTCTTT. Amino acids: CASTVGTANTEAFF.

By sample fraction, this clonotype is medium-sized. CDR3 nucleotides: TGTGCCAGCTCGGCCGGGACAGGGATGGCCAATGAGCAGTTCTTC. Protein sequence: CASSAGTGMANEQFF. V usage is TRBV28 and J usage is TRBJ2-1; 9 nucleotides agree with TRBD1. J gave up 6 bases and V 8 bases, and 11 bases lay outside the gene matches. This CDR3 region has 15 residues. Germline lookup yields CDR1 MDHEN and CDR2 SYDVKM. Full variable domain (rest looked up from reference TRBV28 and TRBJ2-1): DVKVTQSSRYLVKRTGEKVFLECVQDMDHENMFWYRQDPGLGLRLIYFSYDVKMKEKGDIPEGYSVSREKKERFSLILESASTNQTSMYLCASSAGTGMANEQFFGPGTRLTVL.

This clonotype ranks as medium-sized. The chain has TRBV5-1 and TRBJ1-1; no reliable D call. With 1 base removed from V and 1 base from J, the gap between germline ends came to 11 bases. The CDR3 covers 15 residues. CDR1 and CDR2 from the germline V gene are SGHRS and YFSETQ. The CDR3 loop is CASSLIAYQNTEAFF. The CDR3 DNA reads as TGCGCCAGCAGCTTGATCGCGTACCAGAACACTGAAGCTTTCTTT.

This clonotype appeared a single time. The genes are TRBV27 and TRBJ2-7, with 9 nucleotides matching TRBD2. The CDR3 loop spans 14 amino acids. With V trimmed by 6 bases and J by 3 bases, 6 bases remained unmatched. Germline CDR1 MNHEY, CDR2 SMNVEV (reference sequence). CDR3 region: CASRGASGIYEQYF. CDR3 DNA: TGTGCCAGCAGGGGGGCTAGCGGGATCTACGAGCAGTACTTC.

This clonotype is medium-sized by share. V and J are TRBV20-1 and TRBJ2-3; D unresolved. Germline V gives CDR1 DFQATT, CDR2 SNEGSKA (reference sequence). Trimming removed 0 bases at V and 0 bases at J, with 7 bases between. There are 14 residues in the CDR3. CDR3 nucleotide sequence: TGCAGTGCTAGAGATTATCACAGCACAGATACGCAGTATTTT. Encoded protein: CSARDYHSTDTQYF.

This clonotype was counted at least ten times. The chain links TRBV5-4 to TRBJ2-5; D may be TRBD2 (7 bases). Trimming left V 4 bases short and J 5 bases short, with 12 bases between. Germline V gene lookup returns CDR1 SGHNT and CDR2 YYREEE (reference sequence). The CDR3 consists of 13 residues. CDR3 DNA sequence: TGTGCCAGCAGCCCACAGGGAGGGGAGACCCAGTACTTC. This gives the protein CASSPQGGETQYF.

This clonotype was counted ten times or more. V and J are TRBV6-2 or TRBV6-3 and TRBJ1-1, with 7 bases fitting TRBD1. Germline V CDR1 and CDR2: MNHEY, SVGEGT. The trim removed 2 bases at V and 5 bases at J, leaving 2 bases unmatched. This CDR3 has 13 amino acids. This CDR3 is CASSYTGETEAFF. CDR3 coding DNA: TGTGCCAGCAGTTACACAGGGGAGACTGAAGCTTTCTTT.

By sample fraction, this clonotype is medium-sized. V usage is TRBV12-3 or TRBV12-4 and J usage is TRBJ1-2; 7 bases are a match to TRBD1. This CDR3 has 16 residues. V gave up 7 bases and J gave up 4 bases; unmatched junction bases: 15. CDR3 DNA: TGTGCCAGCACCGAAGGGCTACAGGGGACACTCTATGGCTACACCTTC. This encodes CASTEGLQGTLYGYTF.

The J gene is TRBJ1-1, the V gene TRBV27; D is unresolved. Germline V CDR1 and CDR2: MNHEY, SMNVEV (reference sequence). The V end was cut by 8 bases, the J end by 4 bases, with 14 bases between. This CDR3 is built from 13 residues. The CDR3 reads CASHAARVTEAFF. For the CDR3, the DNA is TGTGCCAGCCACGCGGCGCGTGTCACTGAAGCTTTCTTT.

By share of the sample, this clonotype is large (0.1 to 1%). One end of the junction does not line up with germline, which may come from a read error. The genes are TRBV3-1 and TRBJ1-1; weak D call: TRBD1 (6 bases). Per the germline V gene, CDR1 is LGHDT and CDR2 is YNNKEL (reference sequence). The CDR3 has 12 residues. The CDR3 reads CASSPRDTEAFF. In DNA, the CDR3 is TGTGCCAGCAGCCCCCGGGACACCGAAGCTTTCTTT.

This clonotype was found many times. The chain joins TRBV9 to TRBJ2-2, with D maybe TRBD2 (5 bases). V lost 6 bases to trimming and J lost 0 bases, with 15 bases between them. CDR1 and CDR2 from the germline V gene are SGDLS and YYNGEE. This CDR3 is built from 16 residues. The CDR3 is CASTLSRDSNTGELFF. DNA of the CDR3: TGTGCCAGCACCTTAAGTCGGGATTCGAACACCGGGGAGCTGTTTTTT.

This clonotype is labeled medium-sized. The chain is built from TRBV3-1 and TRBJ2-1; the D is unclear. The CDR3 consists of 15 residues. Trimming shortened V by 5 bases and J by 0 bases, and 11 bases separated the two germline ends. In germline, CDR1 is LGHDT, CDR2 YNNKEL (reference sequence). In DNA form, the CDR3 reads TGTGCCAGCAGCTTTAGCCTAACCTCCTACAATGAGCAGTTCTTC. This encodes CASSFSLTSYNEQFF.

The chain links TRBV5-1 to TRBJ1-1, with D perhaps matching TRBD1 (5 bases). The length of the CDR3 is 13 residues. Germline CDR1 is SGHRS and CDR2 is YFSETQ. Trimming left V 8 bases short and J 3 bases short, with 14 bases between. The chain's CDR3 is CASRWGGDTEAFF. DNA of the CDR3: TGCGCCAGTCGGTGGGGGGGTGACACTGAAGCTTTCTTT.

By sample share, this clonotype is medium-sized. The genes are TRBV19 and TRBJ1-1; D is unclear. V was clipped by 5 bases and J by 3 bases, with 10 bases between them. CDR3 size: 13 residues. CDR1 LNHDA and CDR2 SQIVND come from the germline V gene (reference sequence). The chain's CDR3 is CASSLRGDTEAFF. The DNA of the CDR3 is TGTGCCAGTAGTTTACGGGGAGACACTGAAGCTTTCTTT.

This clonotype is labeled medium-sized (0.01 to 0.1%). The chain uses TRBV4-3 and TRBJ2-2; 7 bases are a match to TRBD2. The CDR3 covers 16 residues. From germline, CDR1 is LGHNA and CDR2 YSLEER. Losses at the gene ends were 0 bases for V and 6 bases for J; bases not matched to a gene: 7. The CDR3 region is CASSQDQGLEAGELFF. CDR3 bases: TGCGCCAGCAGCCAAGATCAAGGACTAGAGGCCGGGGAGCTGTTTTTT.

Within the sample, this clonotype is medium-sized. The chain couples TRBV20-1 to TRBJ2-7; no clear D. The length of the CDR3 is 12 residues. CDR1 DFQATT and CDR2 SNEGSKA come from the germline V gene (reference sequence). V was cut by 5 bases and J by 7 bases, with 15 bases left in between. As DNA, the CDR3 is TGCAGTGCTCAACACGGTAATACGGAGCAGTACTTC. Encoded protein: CSAQHGNTEQYF.

In this sample, this clonotype turned up many times. The chain links TRBV7-9 to TRBJ2-7; tentatively, D is TRBD1 (5 bases). The CDR3 has 15 residues. V was cut by 2 bases and J by 6 bases, with 17 bases left in between. Germline-derived CDR1 and CDR2 are SEHNR and FQNEAQ (reference sequence). The CDR3 sequence is CASSLLTTGLPEQYF. The CDR3 DNA reads as TGTGCCAGCAGCTTACTGACCACAGGTCTCCCCGAGCAGTACTTC. The entire variable domain, with the rest obtained from reference TRBV7-9 and TRBJ2-7, is as follows: DTGVSQNPRHKITKRGQNVTFRCDPISEHNRLYWYRQTLGQGPEFLTYFQNEAQLEKSRLLSDRFSAERPKGSFSTLEIQRTEQGDSAMYLCASSLLTTGLPEQYFGPGTRLTVT.

This clonotype is medium-sized (0.01 to 0.1%) by share. The chain joins TRBV28 to TRBJ2-7; the D is unclear. Trimming took off 3 bases at V and 7 bases at J, with 10 bases between the two ends. The length of the CDR3 is 12 residues. The germline V gene encodes CDR1 MDHEN and CDR2 SYDVKM. The CDR3, as DNA: TGTGCCAGCAGTTTTTCGGTCCTGGAGCAGTACTTC. This codes for CASSFSVLEQYF.

In this sample, this clonotype turned up many times. The chain has TRBV6-6 and TRBJ1-2; D is undetermined. V lost 0 bases and J 8 bases, leaving 16 bases between the germline ends. The CDR3 sequence is 15 residues long. CDR1 MNHNY and CDR2 SVGAGI come from the germline V gene (reference sequence). DNA of the CDR3: TGTGCCAGCAGTTACTCCGACCGGGGAAGCGGGGGCTACACCTTC. Protein: CASSYSDRGSGGYTF.

This clonotype was counted ten times or more. The chain links TRBV7-2 to TRBJ2-5; tentatively, D is TRBD2 (6 bases). Trimming cost V 1 base and J 2 bases, with 11 bases left between them. The CDR3 has 15 amino acids. CDR1 is SGHTA and CDR2 is FQGNSA in the germline V gene. DNA for the CDR3: TGTGCCAGCAGCTTAGATGCCGGGGGACAAGAGACCCAGTACTTC. It encodes CASSLDAGGQETQYF.

This clonotype was detected ten times or more. The chain couples TRBV28 to TRBJ2-1; 7 bases match TRBD2. Germline lookup yields CDR1 MDHEN and CDR2 SYDVKM. J was trimmed by 12 bases and V by 2 bases; bases with no gene match: 10. The CDR3 is made up of 14 amino acids. CDR3 loop: CASSLIASGWWQFF. CDR3 coding DNA: TGTGCCAGCAGTTTAATAGCTAGCGGCTGGTGGCAGTTCTTC. Supplemented by reference TRBV28 and TRBJ2-1, the full variable domain reads DVKVTQSSRYLVKRTGEKVFLECVQDMDHENMFWYRQDPGLGLRLIYFSYDVKMKEKGDIPEGYSVSREKKERFSLILESASTNQTSMYLCASSLIASGWWQFFGPGTRLTVL.

This clonotype was counted at least ten times. J is TRBJ2-1 and V is TRBV19; D gene unclear. Germline-derived CDR1 and CDR2 are LNHDA and SQIVND (reference sequence). V dropped 4 bases and J dropped 0 bases, with 13 bases sitting between them. There are 16 residues in the CDR3. The CDR3 region has the DNA TGTGCCAGTAGTACGTCGTTCACGAGCTCCTACAATGAGCAGTTCTTC. This codes for CASSTSFTSSYNEQFF.

This clonotype was detected ten times or more. This rearrangement joins TRBV7-9 to TRBJ1-2; 9 bases are shared with TRBD1. Germline V CDR1 and CDR2: SEHNR, FQNEAQ (reference sequence). The CDR3 runs to 15 residues. The junction had 7 bases not matched to a gene; V was cut back by 5 bases and J by 3 bases. DNA of the CDR3: TGTGCCAGCAGCCCCAGGGGACAGGGAGACTATGGCTACACCTTC. This gives the protein CASSPRGQGDYGYTF.

By share, this clonotype counts as medium-sized. For the CDR3, the DNA is TGTGCCAGCAGCCAAGTATGGAGACTTCGTGGGGAATACAATGAGCAGTTCTTC. Translated, it gives CASSQVWRLRGEYNEQFF. The V and J genes are TRBV4-2 and TRBJ2-1; unclear D gene. Per germline, CDR1 LGHNA and CDR2 YNFKEQ. Trimming shortened V by 1 base and J by 4 bases, and 20 bases separated the two germline ends. The CDR3 has 18 amino acids.